The 2 T cell receptor beta chains presented below share a single source sample, sequenced in a study of blood T cells in healthy people across ages. Through a sample-barcoded 5' primer and a J-beta primer mix, a second PCR was run for roughly 6 to 12 cycles. Using its own MiXCR run on the 5' RACE reads, TCRdb lists one record per CDR3 protein. The data contain about 1.4 million distinct CDR3 sequences, almost 60% of them singletons. Material: blood. These receptors came from a man younger than 30 in good health.

The chain combines TRBV12-3 or TRBV12-4 with TRBJ1-5; TRBD1 is a possible D gene (6 bases). The V gene lost 7 bases and the J gene lost 1 base, with 20 bases spanning the gap. This CDR3 is 17 amino acids long. The CDR3 nucleotides read TGTGCCAGCAACACCGGGACAAGGGCATTGAGCAATCAGCCCCAGCATTTT. Protein: CASNTGTRALSNQPQHF.

The genes are TRBV20-1 and TRBJ1-5, with D maybe TRBD1 (5 bases). Germline V gene sequence: CDR1 DFQATT, CDR2 SNEGSKA (reference sequence). Trimming removed 6 bases at V and 2 bases at J, with 20 bases between. The CDR3 covers 16 residues. CDR3 amino acids: CSALGQGGAGNQPQHF. Written as DNA, the CDR3 is TGCAGTGCCCTAGGGCAGGGTGGGGCAGGCAATCAGCCCCAGCATTTT.